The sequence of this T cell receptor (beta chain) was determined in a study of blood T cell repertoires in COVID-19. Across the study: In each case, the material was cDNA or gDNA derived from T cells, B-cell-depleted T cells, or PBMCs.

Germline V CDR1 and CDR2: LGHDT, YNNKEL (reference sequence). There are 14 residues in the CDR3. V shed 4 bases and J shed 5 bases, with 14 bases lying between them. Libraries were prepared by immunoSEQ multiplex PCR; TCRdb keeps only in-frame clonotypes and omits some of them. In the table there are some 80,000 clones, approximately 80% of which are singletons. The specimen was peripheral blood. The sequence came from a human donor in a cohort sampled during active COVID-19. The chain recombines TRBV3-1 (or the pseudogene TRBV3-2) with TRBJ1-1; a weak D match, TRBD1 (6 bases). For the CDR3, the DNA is TGTGCCAGCAGCCCCTGGACAAGGGGGACTGAAGCTTTCTTT. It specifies CASSPWTRGTEAFF.